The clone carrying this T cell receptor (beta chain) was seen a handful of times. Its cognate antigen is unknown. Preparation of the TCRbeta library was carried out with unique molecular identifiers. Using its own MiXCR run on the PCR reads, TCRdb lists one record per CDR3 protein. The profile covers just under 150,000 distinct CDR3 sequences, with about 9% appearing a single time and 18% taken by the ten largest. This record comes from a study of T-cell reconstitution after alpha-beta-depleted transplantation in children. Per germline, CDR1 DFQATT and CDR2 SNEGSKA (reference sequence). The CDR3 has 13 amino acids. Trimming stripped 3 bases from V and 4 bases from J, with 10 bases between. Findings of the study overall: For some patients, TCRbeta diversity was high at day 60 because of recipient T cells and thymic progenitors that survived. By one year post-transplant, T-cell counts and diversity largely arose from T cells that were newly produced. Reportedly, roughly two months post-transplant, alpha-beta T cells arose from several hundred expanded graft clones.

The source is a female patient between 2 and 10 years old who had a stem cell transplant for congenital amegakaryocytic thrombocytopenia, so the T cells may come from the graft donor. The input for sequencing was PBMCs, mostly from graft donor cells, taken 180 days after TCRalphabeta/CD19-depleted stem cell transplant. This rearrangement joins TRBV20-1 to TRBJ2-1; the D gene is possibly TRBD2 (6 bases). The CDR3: CSASSGGYNEQFF. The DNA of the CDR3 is TGCAGTGCTAGCTCCGGGGGTTACAATGAGCAGTTCTTC.